The entry below describes one T cell receptor (beta chain). Its antigen is currently unknown. The sample is drawn from a study of T cells in localized non-small cell lung cancer. Study-level points and caveats: Uninvolved neighboring lung showed the greatest T cell clonality, exceeding tumor.

Measured with immunoSEQ multiplex PCR; TCRdb has only the in-frame clones, and not every one. The repertoire holds roughly 30,000 clones, with approximately 88% as singletons. Trimming pared 1 base from V and 5 bases from J, leaving 17 bases between. The CDR3 is 17 amino acids. Germline assignment: CDR1 LGHNA and CDR2 YNFKEQ. Sequences were derived from peripheral blood, sampled before any cancer treatment. This TCR derives from a female donor older than 55 with stage I lung adenocarcinoma. The chain links TRBV4-2 to TRBJ2-2; D possibly matches TRBD1 or TRBD2 (6 bases each). In DNA, the CDR3 is TGTGCCAGCAGCCAAGTCGGACAGACCGCGGGAACCGGGGAGCTGTTTTTT. It translates to CASSQVGQTAGTGELFF.